The TCR beta chain described here comes from a study of liver allograft versus peripheral blood T cells. On the study more broadly: Hepatic allograft T cell receptor repertoires were evaluated relative to those present in recipients' peripheral blood.

Remarks on this clonotype: Antigen specificity is unknown.

Using its own MiXCR run on the reads, TCRdb lists one record per CDR3 protein. The sample has approximately 9,800 distinct CDR3 sequences, around 26% seen once. Findings and caveats of the study: Differences were reported between the T cell receptor repertoires inside liver allografts and those that were detected in peripheral blood.

This TCR came from a human patient who had a liver transplant. Some T cells here may be from the graft donor.

The CDR3 reads CASTSVVLGTQYF. DNA for the CDR3: TGTGCCAGCACCTCTGTTGTTCTTGGGACCCAGTACTTC. The V gene is TRBV28, the J gene TRBJ2-5; D unresolved. Trimming took off 7 bases at V and 7 bases at J, with 16 bases between the two ends. CDR1 and CDR2 (germline): MDHEN, SYDVKM. The CDR3 loop spans 13 amino acids.